Below, 10 T cell receptor beta chains from the same sample are listed, as sequenced in a study of blood T cell repertoires in COVID-19 (dated by TCRdb to about 2020). The library was built by means of the immunoSEQ multiplex PCR assay. Not all clones reach the TCRdb copy of this immuneACCESS table, which keeps in-frame sequences only. Checked studies attribute under half of the gap to unresolved V genes and leave the rest unexplained. Across this sample there are more than 95,000 clones, with around 81% seen only once. Approximately 40% of the sample belongs to the ten largest clones. The sequenced sample consisted of peripheral blood. The receptors derive from a man older than 75 with acute or convalescent COVID-19.

This clone appeared a single time. The genes are TRBV29-1 and TRBJ1-4, with 10 bases matching TRBD1. The germline CDR1 and CDR2 sequences are SQVTM and ANQGSEA. J lost 7 bases, V lost 0 bases, and 5 bases had no gene match. The CDR3 runs to 15 residues. CDR3: CSVEDRGTGVEKLFF. The CDR3 DNA is TGCAGCGTTGAAGATCGCGGGACAGGGGTTGAAAAACTGTTTTTT.

This chain connects TRBV24-1 to TRBJ2-2; 7 positions agree with TRBD1. Germline CDR1 reads KGHDR; CDR2 reads SFDVKD. With V trimmed by 9 bases and J by 0 bases, 0 bases remained unmatched. The CDR3 sequence is 13 residues long. The CDR3 is CATGTANTGELFF. The DNA of the CDR3 is TGTGCCACCGGGACAGCGAACACCGGGGAGCTGTTTTTT.

V gene TRBV7-2 combines with J gene TRBJ2-1, with 7 bases fitting TRBD1. The J segment lost 4 bases and the V segment lost 3 bases, leaving 3 bases of the junction unmatched. Germline V gives CDR1 SGHTA, CDR2 FQGNSA. CDR3 length equals 14 residues. This CDR3 is CASSFGQAYNEQFF. The CDR3 nucleotides read TGTGCCAGCAGCTTCGGACAGGCATACAATGAGCAGTTCTTC.

The chain is built from TRBV27 and TRBJ1-5, with D maybe TRBD1 (6 bases). This CDR3 has 13 amino acids. V shed 5 bases and J shed 9 bases, with 14 bases lying between them. Germline V CDR1 and CDR2: MNHEY, SMNVEV (reference sequence). The CDR3 loop is CASSPPRGGPQHF. The CDR3, as DNA: TGTGCCAGCAGTCCACCGCGAGGGGGGCCCCAGCATTTT.

V usage is TRBV15 and J usage is TRBJ2-2; D ambiguous. V lost 0 bases and J 10 bases, leaving 9 bases between the germline ends. The CDR3 is 13 amino acids. Germline assignment: CDR1 LNHNV and CDR2 YYDKDF (reference sequence). CDR3 sequence (DNA): TGTGCCACCAGCAGAGATCGGGTAGAGGAGCTGTTTTTT. Translating it yields CATSRDRVEELFF.

The chain carries TRBV25-1 and TRBJ2-1, with D hard to call. Between the trimmed V and J ends, which lost 4 bases and 0 bases, there was a span of 10 bases. The CDR3 loop spans 15 amino acids. Germline V lookup: CDR1 MGHDK, CDR2 SYGVNS. CDR3 coding DNA: TGTGCCAGCAGTGCGACGACTGGCTCCTACAATGAGCAGTTCTTC. This sequence encodes CASSATTGSYNEQFF.

This clone was counted once. The chain carries TRBV7-9 and TRBJ2-7, with D uncertain. Germline loops: CDR1 SEHNR, CDR2 FQNEAQ (reference sequence). The CDR3 covers 13 residues. Trimming took off 1 base at V and 2 bases at J, with 6 bases between the two ends. Written as DNA, the CDR3 is TGTGCCAGCAGCTTAGTTAGCACCTACGAGCAGTACTTC. This codes for CASSLVSTYEQYF.

The CDR3 reads CASILQGFANTEAFF. CDR3 DNA sequence: TGTGCCAGCATCCTACAGGGGTTTGCGAACACTGAAGCTTTCTTT. The chain employs TRBV28 and TRBJ1-1; 7 bases line up with TRBD1. CDR3 length: 15 residues. V lost 7 bases to trimming and J lost 1 base; unmatched junction nucleotides: 9. The germline V gene encodes CDR1 MDHEN and CDR2 SYDVKM.

This chain connects TRBV30 to TRBJ2-6; tentative D call: TRBD1 (5 bases). From germline, CDR1 is GTSNPN and CDR2 SVGIG (reference sequence). Trimming removed 4 bases from V and 4 bases from J, with 11 bases in between. This CDR3 comprises 14 residues. CDR3 region: CAWTQGYGANVLTF. The CDR3 bases are TGTGCCTGGACTCAGGGTTACGGGGCCAACGTCCTGACTTTC.

The chain employs TRBV14 and TRBJ1-3; D ambiguous. The ends were cut back, 1 base at V and 0 bases at J, with 7 bases in the middle. The CDR3 is 15 residues long. CDR1 is SGHDN, CDR2 FVKESK, per germline. CDR3 nucleotide sequence: TGTGCCAGCAGCCAAGTAACAGCCTCTGGAAACACCATATATTTT. This gives the protein CASSQVTASGNTIYF.